These 8 T cell receptor beta chains were sequenced from one sample in a study of T cell repertoires in cytomegalovirus infection. Each CDR3 protein gets one entry after TCRdb re-called the reads with MiXCR. In the table there are approximately 990,000 distinct CDR3 sequences, around 30% of which are singletons. Antigens of these TCRs are unknown. The sequencing used cultured CD8+ T cells from PBMCs, collected from culture after CMV antigen stimulation. These receptors all stem from a human donor in good health (CMV status not recorded). Some clones in this sample may be carry-over from other donors' samples.

The rearrangement links TRBV5-6 to TRBJ2-1; TRBD1 matches at 7 bases. V lost 5 bases to trimming and J lost 3 bases; unmatched junction nucleotides: 5. The V gene's germline CDR1 is SGHDT and CDR2 YYEEEE. This CDR3 contains 14 residues. As DNA, the CDR3 is TGTGCCAGCAGGACAGGGATCTTCTACAATGAGCAGTTCTTC. This encodes CASRTGIFYNEQFF.

The chain uses TRBV5-5 and TRBJ2-3, with D uncertain. This CDR3 contains 14 residues. Germline V gene lookup returns CDR1 SGHKS and CDR2 YYEKEE (reference sequence). V lost 4 bases and J lost 7, with 16 bases in between. The CDR3 loop is CASSLSTARNTQYF. The CDR3 DNA is TGTGCCAGCAGCCTATCGACCGCGCGGAATACGCAGTATTTT.

This clonotype was observed a handful of times. The V gene is TRBV6-1, the J gene TRBJ1-6; tentatively, D is TRBD1 (6 bases). CDR1 and CDR2 from the germline V gene are MNHNS and SASEGT. CDR3 length equals 13 residues. The germline V and J ends were trimmed by 11 bases and 6 bases, with 14 bases remaining between them. The CDR3 nucleotides are TGTGCCGGTACGACAGGCGTTAATTCACCCCTCCACTTT. This codes for CAGTTGVNSPLHF.

The chain employs TRBV11-1 and TRBJ2-7, with D uncertain. Trimming took 2 bases from V and 3 from J, leaving 20 bases between them. The CDR3 consists of 17 residues. CDR1 is SGHAT, CDR2 FQDESV, per germline (reference sequence). CDR3 sequence: CASSLPTNHGYNYEQYV. As DNA, the CDR3 is TGTGCCAGCAGCTTACCAACCAACCACGGGTATAACTACGAGCAGTACGTC.

This clonotype has just a few counts. The chain's CDR3 is CASSYHPSNQPQHF. CDR3 DNA: TGTGCCAGCAGCTACCATCCTAGCAATCAGCCCCAGCATTTT. The chain combines TRBV7-8 with TRBJ1-5; D gene ambiguous. CDR3 length: 14 residues. The germline V gene has CDR1 SGHVS and CDR2 FQNEAQ. V dropped 4 bases and J dropped 0 bases, with 7 bases sitting between them.

This chain uses TRBV6-2 or TRBV6-3 with TRBJ2-7; 7 bases fit TRBD1. CDR1 MNHEY and CDR2 SVGEGT come from the germline V gene. The CDR3 is 13 amino acids. This CDR3 is CARRPGTAYEQYV. DNA of the CDR3: TGTGCCCGCAGGCCCGGGACAGCATACGAGCAGTACGTC.

The chain has TRBV15 and TRBJ1-5; D remains ambiguous. The CDR3 extends over 15 amino acids. The germline V gene encodes CDR1 LNHNV and CDR2 YYDKDF (reference sequence). Trimming removed 2 bases from V and 7 bases from J, with 15 bases in between. The CDR3, as DNA: TGTGCCACCAGCAGAACCAAGGGTTCGAGCCAGCCCCAGCATTTT. Translating it yields CATSRTKGSSQPQHF. Full variable domain (remainder filled in from reference TRBV15 and TRBJ1-5): DAMVIQNPRYQVTQFGKPVTLSCSQTLNHNVMYWYQQKSSQAPKLLFHYYDKDFNNEADTPDNFQSRRPNTSFCFLDIRSPGLGDTAMYLCATSRTKGSSQPQHFGDGTRLSIL.

This rearrangement joins TRBV20-1 to TRBJ2-1; D may match TRBD1 or TRBD2 (6 bases each). V was trimmed by 5 bases and J by 4 bases, leaving 21 bases between them. In germline, CDR1 is DFQATT, CDR2 SNEGSKA (reference sequence). The CDR3 length is 16 residues. CDR3 amino acids: CSAYTRGQGQYNEQFF. The CDR3 nucleotides are TGCAGTGCTTACACCCGGGGGCAGGGACAATACAATGAGCAGTTCTTC.